These T cell receptor beta chains were read from a single sample in a study of blood T cell repertoires in COVID-19. Sequenced by immunoSEQ multiplex PCR; TCRdb stores in-frame clones only, minus some. This sample has some 390,000 clones; roughly nine tenths occur once, and the top ten carry 0.95% to 1.2%. The sequencing sample was made of PBMCs or T cells enriched from blood (not recorded which). Receptors were obtained from a man aged 30 to 39 who had recovered from COVID-19. Both conserved end residues are part of each CDR3. The listing skips clone size in some rows; elsewhere it reads once, few, many or a size class.

CDR3 length | clone size | J gene | V gene | CDR3 protein
16 | . | TRBJ2-2 | TRBV28 | CASRTSTGRFSGELFF
14 | . | TRBJ1-3 | TRBV6-5 | CASSLQGAGNTIYF
13 | . | TRBJ1-6 | TRBV4-1 | CASSQPGPAPLHF
14 | . | TRBJ2-1 | TRBV19 | CASSILAGAGEQFF
14 | . | TRBJ2-1 | TRBV20-1 | CSASGLAGVNEQFF
13 | . | TRBJ2-1 | TRBV3-1/TRBV3-2 | CASVRGRVGEQFF
14 | . | TRBJ1-1 | TRBV19 | CASSMGGLRTEAFF
15 | . | TRBJ2-5 | TRBV7-7 | CASSLGSGGQETQYF
18 | once | TRBJ2-2 | TRBV27 | CASSLRLAGQAYTGELFF
16 | . | TRBJ2-7 | TRBV27 | CASSLEGTSGSYEQYF
16 | . | TRBJ2-2 | TRBV7-8 | CASSVWGTGNTGELFF
14 | . | TRBJ2-1 | TRBV7-2 | CASSPSGNYNEQFF
15 | . | TRBJ1-5 | TRBV28 | CASRSQDHSNQPQHF
15 | . | TRBJ2-1 | TRBV6-5 | CASSSPAGSGNEQFF
18 | . | TRBJ2-3 | TRBV5-4 | CASSLGDPTSGRGDTQYF
15 | . | TRBJ1-3 | TRBV10-2 | CASRGERYTGNTIYF
14 | . | TRBJ2-1 | TRBV19 | CASSSQGGYDEQFF
14 | . | TRBJ2-1 | TRBV27 | CASSFGQGYNEQFF
19 | . | TRBJ2-5 | TRBV3-1/TRBV3-2 | CASSQVAGGHPPEEETQYF
16 | . | TRBJ2-2 | TRBV24-1 | CATSDPGTGVTGELFF
11 | once | TRBJ1-1 | TRBV5-8 | CASSRVAEAFF
16 | few | TRBJ1-5 | TRBV5-5 | CASSSKLQGVNQPQHF
13 | . | TRBJ2-3 | TRBV29-1 | CSVERGGTDTQYF
15 | . | TRBJ2-7 | TRBV6-2/TRBV6-3 | CASSYAGQGAYEQYF